The clone carrying this T cell receptor beta chain was counted between two and nine times. Antigen: not known. CDR1 is SQVTM and CDR2 is ANQGSEA in the germline V gene. The CDR3 loop spans 16 amino acids. Trimming took 3 bases from V and 0 from J, leaving 15 bases between them. Each CDR3 protein gets one entry after TCRdb re-called the 5' RACE reads with MiXCR. The sample includes about 29,000 distinct CDR3 sequences, about 5% of them seen just once. The data stem from a study of early T cells in non-severe SARS-CoV-2 infection. Turning to the study itself: RNA in bulk from unsorted whole blood was sequenced, and chains were unpaired.

Study conclusions and caveats: Matches to VDJdb favored anti-spike CD8 responses and missed private and CD4 specificities.

The J gene is TRBJ2-1, the V gene TRBV29-1, with D maybe TRBD1 (6 bases). This receptor was taken from an adult who was a healthcare worker with PCR-confirmed SARS-CoV-2 infection or an uninfected control (not recorded which). Source material: whole blood. The CDR3 sequence is CSVDGWSGASYNEQFF. The CDR3 nucleotides are TGCAGCGTTGATGGGTGGTCAGGGGCCTCCTACAATGAGCAGTTCTTC.